A single T cell receptor beta chain is shown here with its context. Its antigen is as yet unknown. The data were obtained in a study of post-analysis software for immune sequencing data. Study at large: The cohort encompassed relapsing-remitting, secondary progressive and progressive-relapsing multiple sclerosis disease courses.

The CDR3 covers 15 residues. The V gene lost 1 base and the J gene lost 7 bases, with 13 bases spanning the gap. Germline CDR1 is SGHAT and CDR2 is FQNNGV. General observations from the study: F measure clustering grouped samples strongly by preparation batch. Five or six TRBV segments, TRBV5-6, TRBV5-1 and TRBV20-1 among them, were found more frequent in patients than controls.

Unique molecular identifiers had been added to the TCR beta cDNA libraries. TCRdb fed the PCR reads into MiXCR, producing one record per CDR3 protein. The sample lists 750,000 to 950,000 distinct CDR3 sequences; 53% were seen once. The receptor was isolated from a girl aged 5 to 17 with multiple sclerosis. The chain links TRBV11-2 to TRBJ2-2; D is perhaps TRBD1 or TRBD2 (5 bases each). Sample: blood. As DNA, the CDR3 is TGTGCCAGCAGCTTAGTGGCAGGGAGAGGCGGGGAGCTGTTTTTT. Residues: CASSLVAGRGGELFF.